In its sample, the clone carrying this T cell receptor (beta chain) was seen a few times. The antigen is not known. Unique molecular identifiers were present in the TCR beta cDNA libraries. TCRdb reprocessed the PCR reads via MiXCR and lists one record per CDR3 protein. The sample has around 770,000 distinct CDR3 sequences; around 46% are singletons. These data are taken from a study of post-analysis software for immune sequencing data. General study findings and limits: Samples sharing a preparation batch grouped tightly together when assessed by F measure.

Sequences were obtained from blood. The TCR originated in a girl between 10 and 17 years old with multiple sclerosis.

Written as DNA, the CDR3 is TGTGCCAGCTCAGCCCCCTCACAGCGTACCGCTAGCACAGATACGCAGTATTTT. This codes for CASSAPSQRTASTDTQYF. This sequence joins TRBV27 and TRBJ2-3; D remains unclear. V lost 8 bases to trimming and J lost 0 bases, with 24 bases between them. The CDR3 runs 18 residues. Germline CDR1 MNHEY, CDR2 SMNVEV (reference sequence).